These 13 T cell receptor beta chains originate from one sample sequenced in a study of monozygotic twins with inflammatory bowel disease. TCRdb re-analyzed the 5' RACE reads; it lists each CDR3 protein once, without DNA. The listing contains approximately 340,000 distinct CDR3 sequences. Sequencing used blood. The receptors shown here come from a human donor with ulcerative colitis or Crohn's disease, or a healthy co-twin of an affected twin (not recorded which).

The rearrangement uses TRBV27 and TRBJ2-3; the D call from TCRdb, TRBD2, cannot be confirmed without DNA. The CDR3 loop spans 16 amino acids. Germline assignment: CDR1 MNHEY and CDR2 SMNVEV (reference sequence). The CDR3 spells CASSLEGPPSTDTQYF.

The CDR3 spells CASSQVGSGGALMRNIQYF. The chain employs TRBV4-1 and TRBJ2-4; TCRdb lists TRBD2, though no DNA is available to test this call. The CDR3 consists of 19 residues. The germline V gene has CDR1 MGHRA and CDR2 YSYEKL.

This rearrangement joins TRBV20-1 to TRBJ2-5; TCRdb calls TRBD2, which cannot be checked without DNA. There are 12 residues in the CDR3. The germline gives CDR1 DFQATT, CDR2 SNEGSKA (reference sequence). CDR3 sequence: CSQSSVQETQYF.

The V gene is TRBV5-1, the J gene TRBJ2-3; TCRdb proposes TRBD2, but this gene call is untestable without DNA. CDR1 SGHRS and CDR2 YFSETQ come from the germline V gene. The CDR3 is 15 residues long. The CDR3 loop reads CASSPPGGPTDTQYF.

This sequence joins TRBV20-1 and TRBJ1-5; TCRdb proposes TRBD1, but this gene call is untestable without DNA. This CDR3 is built from 16 residues. Germline V gives CDR1 DFQATT, CDR2 SNEGSKA (reference sequence). CDR3: CSAHPSRRGEGQPQHF.

This chain connects TRBV29-1 to TRBJ2-7. The CDR3 has 11 amino acids. CDR1 and CDR2 (germline): SQVTM, ANQGSEA. The CDR3 protein is CSVEIRYEQYF.

V gene TRBV7-2 combines with J gene TRBJ2-1; lacking DNA, the TRBD2 call made by TCRdb goes unchecked. CDR1 and CDR2 from the germline V gene are SGHTA and FQGNSA. The CDR3 contains 17 residues. CDR3 protein: CASSLDGGPTSYNEQFF. Complete variable domain (other parts from reference TRBV7-2 and TRBJ2-1): GAGVSQSPSNKVTEKGKDVELRCDPISGHTALYWYRQSLGQGLEFLIYFQGNSAPDKSGLPSDRFSAERTGGSVSTLTIQRTQQEDSAVYLCASSLDGGPTSYNEQFFGPGTRLTVL.

The chain is built from TRBV20-1 and TRBJ1-1. The CDR3 spans 15 residues. Germline lookup yields CDR1 DFQATT and CDR2 SNEGSKA (reference sequence). The chain's CDR3 is CSARLLLGGGTEAFF.

V gene TRBV7-3 combines with J gene TRBJ2-1; TCRdb names TRBD1, which stays unverified in the absence of DNA. Germline-derived CDR1 and CDR2 are SGHTA and FQGTGA. The CDR3 extends over 14 amino acids. CDR3 loop: CASSLGGPKGEQFF.

The gene calls are TRBV5-6 and TRBJ2-7. Germline CDR1 and CDR2: SGHDT and YYEEEE. CDR3 size: 14 residues. The CDR3 region is CASSFSGGAYEQYF.

The chain employs TRBV28 and TRBJ1-2; TCRdb proposes TRBD1, but this gene call is untestable without DNA. The CDR3 sequence is 14 residues long. The V gene's germline CDR1 is MDHEN and CDR2 SYDVKM. CDR3 amino acids: CASSVGQGDYGYTF.

The genes are TRBV7-2 and TRBJ2-1; TCRdb's D gene call, TRBD1, goes unchecked for lack of DNA. Germline V gives CDR1 SGHTA, CDR2 FQGNSA. The CDR3 totals 13 residues. CDR3 sequence reads: CASSSGPNNEQFF.

The chain joins TRBV5-1 to TRBJ1-1; the D call of TRBD1 rests on TCRdb alone, since no DNA is present to check it. The V gene's germline CDR1 is SGHRS and CDR2 YFSETQ. This CDR3 is built from 14 residues. The CDR3: CASRFLAGGPEAFF.